This T cell receptor (beta chain) comes out of a study of T cell repertoires in cytomegalovirus infection. General study findings and limits: The cumulative frequency of public TCR beta families distinguished individuals who carried CMV together with the relevant HLA.

V gave up 4 bases and J gave up 4 bases; unmatched junction bases: 6. CDR3 length equals 15 residues. Per the germline V gene, CDR1 is SEHNR and CDR2 is FQNEAQ (reference sequence). TCRdb passed the reads through MiXCR, listing each CDR3 protein once. The table includes around 200,000 distinct CDR3 sequences, 15% to 20% detected once. Comment on this clonotype: What it binds is not known.

This rearrangement joins TRBV7-9 to TRBJ2-7; 11 bases fit TRBD1. Sequencing input: CD8+ T cells from PBMCs. This clonotype originated in a human donor in good health (CMV status not recorded). Some clones in this sample may be carry-over from other donors' samples. Here the CDR3 DNA reads TGTGCCAGCAGCTCCCGGGACAGGGGGAGGTACGAGCAGTACTTC. Its protein is CASSSRDRGRYEQYF.